Each of the 18 T cell receptor beta chains below was sequenced from the same sample in a study of blood T cell repertoires in COVID-19 (dated by TCRdb to about 2020). The library was obtained by the immunoSEQ multiplex PCR assay. This is the immuneACCESS table as TCRdb keeps it, with only in-frame sequences that have V and J called. A part of the clones is gone; compared with another copy, unresolved V genes explain less than half, and the rest is unexplained. For this sample the table gives over 120,000 clones, of which about 80% were detected only once. The ten largest clonotypes hold 44% of the sample. Specimen: peripheral blood. These receptor sequences come from a human donor in a cohort sampled during active COVID-19.

V and J are TRBV7-8 and TRBJ1-5, with D possibly TRBD1 on 6 matching bases. CDR1 SGHVS and CDR2 FQNEAQ come from the germline V gene. Deletions cut 5 bases from V and 6 bases from J, with 14 bases between. CDR3 length: 14 amino acids. DNA for the CDR3: TGTGCCAGCAGCAAAGACGACAGGCTTCAGCCCCAGCATTTT. Its protein is CASSKDDRLQPQHF.

This chain's CDR3 is CASSSLVGASYGYTF. In nucleotides, the CDR3 is TGTGCCAGCAGCTCCCTAGTGGGGGCAAGCTATGGCTACACCTTC. This sequence joins TRBV11-2 and TRBJ1-2; TRBD1 is a possible D gene (6 bases). Germline-derived CDR1 and CDR2 are SGHAT and FQNNGV. Trimming shortened V by 4 bases and J by 4 bases, and 16 bases separated the two germline ends. The CDR3 is made up of 15 amino acids.

The chain carries TRBV7-2 and TRBJ1-4, with a weak D call TRBD1 (5 bases). The germline V gene has CDR1 SGHTA and CDR2 FQGNSA. The CDR3 is 15 residues long. Trimming removed 4 bases from V and 5 bases from J, with 14 bases in between. The CDR3 protein is CASSSQTETNEKLFF. The CDR3 coding sequence is TGTGCCAGCAGCTCCCAGACAGAAACAAATGAAAAACTGTTTTTT.

The chain carries TRBV10-3 and TRBJ1-5; the D is unclear. The V end lost 7 bases, the J end lost 3 bases, and 10 bases lay between the germline ends. The CDR3 is made up of 13 amino acids. Germline V gives CDR1 ENHRY, CDR2 SYGVKD. The CDR3 DNA sequence: TGTGCCATCACCCCAAATTTCAATCAGCCCCAGCATTTT. Amino acid sequence: CAITPNFNQPQHF.

The rearrangement uses TRBV24-1 and TRBJ2-5; 9 bases map to TRBD2. CDR1 and CDR2 from the germline V gene are KGHDR and SFDVKD. The CDR3 consists of 16 residues. The ends lost 2 bases at V and 3 bases at J; junction bases unmatched: 6. CDR3 amino acids: CATSDWGASGKETQYF. CDR3 DNA sequence: TGTGCCACCAGTGATTGGGGGGCTAGCGGGAAAGAGACCCAGTACTTC.

V and J are TRBV5-1 and TRBJ2-5, with 16 bases lining up with TRBD2. Germline V gene data show CDR1 as SGHRS and CDR2 as YFSETQ. With 3 bases clipped from V and 9 bases from J, the junction kept 8 bases outside the gene matches. This CDR3 is built from 16 residues. CDR3 nucleotides: TGCGCCAGCAGCTCCGGGACTAGCGGGGGGGCGGAGCCCCAGTACTTC. It encodes CASSSGTSGGAEPQYF.

The chain carries TRBV5-1 and TRBJ2-2, with D possibly being TRBD1 (6 bases). With 1 base removed from V and 1 base from J, the gap between germline ends came to 8 bases. Germline V gene lookup returns CDR1 SGHRS and CDR2 YFSETQ. The CDR3 runs to 15 residues. The CDR3, as DNA: TGCGCCAGCAGCTTGATACAGGGGAACACCGGGGAGCTGTTTTTT. Translating it yields CASSLIQGNTGELFF.

The chain recombines TRBV5-4 with TRBJ2-1, with D tentatively TRBD2 (7 bases). Trimming took off 0 bases at V and 6 bases at J, with 19 bases between the two ends. Per germline, CDR1 SGHNT and CDR2 YYREEE (reference sequence). This CDR3 spans 17 amino acids. The CDR3 nucleotides are TGTGCCAGCAGCTTGGAAGGGGGGGAGGGCCAGTCCAATGAGCAGTTCTTC. It codes for CASSLEGGEGQSNEQFF.

As DNA, the CDR3 is TGTGCCAGTAGTACTCGGACAGGGAAAGCTTTGAGTGACGAGCAGTACGTC. Translating it yields CASSTRTGKALSDEQYV. V usage is TRBV19 and J usage is TRBJ2-7; 8 nucleotides line up with TRBD1. V was clipped by 4 bases and J by 5 bases; unmatched bases: 16. CDR3 length: 17 residues. Germline CDR1 and CDR2: LNHDA and SQIVND (reference sequence).

The chain joins TRBV5-1 to TRBJ2-3; 11 nucleotides line up with TRBD2. CDR1 SGHRS and CDR2 YFSETQ come from the germline V gene. This CDR3 has 15 residues. Unmatched junction bases numbered 4, after V lost 2 bases and J lost 5 bases. The DNA of the CDR3 is TGCGCCAGCAGCTTTAGCGGGAGGGCCGGAGATACGCAGTATTTT. Translating gives CASSFSGRAGDTQYF. Complete variable domain (other parts from reference TRBV5-1 and TRBJ2-3): KAGVTQTPRYLIKTRGQQVTLSCSPISGHRSVSWYQQTPGQGLQFLFEYFSETQRNKGNFPGRFSGRQFSNSRSEMNVSTLELGDSALYLCASSFSGRAGDTQYFGPGTRLTVL.

The V call is TRBV30, the J call TRBJ1-4; 8 bases fit TRBD1. The junction had 5 bases not matched to a gene; V was cut back by 2 bases and J by 0 bases. The CDR3 extends over 16 amino acids. Germline V CDR1 and CDR2: GTSNPN, SVGIG (reference sequence). Here the CDR3 reads CAWSQQGVATNEKLFF. CDR3 sequence (DNA): TGTGCCTGGAGTCAACAGGGGGTTGCAACTAATGAAAAACTGTTTTTT.

The chain is built from TRBV29-1 and TRBJ1-1; weak D call: TRBD1 (6 bases). The germline gives CDR1 SQVTM, CDR2 ANQGSEA. V shed 5 bases and J shed 6 bases, with 19 bases lying between them. The CDR3 sequence is 14 residues long. CDR3 loop: CSVKTGREGAEAFF. CDR3 sequence (DNA): TGCAGCGTTAAGACAGGTCGGGAGGGGGCTGAAGCTTTCTTT.

The chain combines TRBV21-1 with TRBJ1-5. TRBV21-1 is described as a pseudogene. This CDR3 has 16 amino acids. This chain's CDR3 is CASSKLRGRMNQPQHF. The CDR3, as DNA: TGTGCCAGCAGCAAGTTGCGGGGGCGCATGAATCAGCCCCAGCATTTT.

The chain is built from TRBV7-2 and TRBJ2-2, with D possibly TRBD1 on 6 matching bases. The germline V and J ends were trimmed by 9 bases and 6 bases, with 17 bases remaining between them. The CDR3 spans 14 residues. Germline loops: CDR1 SGHTA, CDR2 FQGNSA. CDR3 sequence: CASGRTDRPGELFF. The CDR3 region has the DNA TGTGCCAGTGGACGGACAGATCGGCCCGGGGAGCTGTTTTTT.

V usage is TRBV7-3 and J usage is TRBJ2-5, with D uncertain. V was cut by 5 bases and J by 5 bases, with 12 bases left in between. This CDR3 comprises 13 residues. Germline CDR1 SGHTA, CDR2 FQGTGA. The CDR3 DNA reads TGTGCCAGCAGCGCCGCTAATGGTGAGACCCAGTACTTC. Translating it yields CASSAANGETQYF. Drawing the rest from reference TRBV7-3 and TRBJ2-5, the complete variable domain is GAGVSQTPSNKVTEKGKYVELRCDPISGHTALYWYRQSLGQGPEFLIYFQGTGAADDSGLPNDRFFAVRPEGSVSTLKIQRTERGDSAVYLCASSAANGETQYFGPGTRLLVL.

The chain uses TRBV10-3 and TRBJ2-1; D perhaps matches TRBD2 (5 bases). The CDR3 covers 15 residues. CDR1 is ENHRY, CDR2 SYGVKD, per germline. Trimming shortened V by 2 bases and J by 0 bases, and 8 bases separated the two germline ends. CDR3 DNA: TGTGCCATCAGTGAGAAGGAGGTCTCCTACAATGAGCAGTTCTTC. It yields the protein CAISEKEVSYNEQFF.

The chain joins TRBV5-1 to TRBJ2-2, with D possibly being TRBD2 (5 bases). V lost 2 bases, J lost 3 bases, and 11 bases lay in between. CDR3 length: 15 amino acids. The germline V gene encodes CDR1 SGHRS and CDR2 YFSETQ. The CDR3 here is CASSFGEGDTGELFF. The CDR3, as DNA: TGCGCCAGCAGCTTCGGGGAAGGTGACACCGGGGAGCTGTTTTTT.

The genes are TRBV3-1 (or the pseudogene TRBV3-2) and TRBJ1-3; 8 positions agree with TRBD1. Germline-derived CDR1 and CDR2 are LGHDT and YNNKEL (reference sequence). Germline trimming cut 4 bases from V and 2 bases from J; bases unmatched to any gene: 7. This CDR3 contains 16 residues. The CDR3 sequence: CASSPPQGATGNTIYF. The CDR3 bases are TGTGCCAGCAGCCCCCCGCAGGGGGCCACTGGAAACACCATATATTTT.